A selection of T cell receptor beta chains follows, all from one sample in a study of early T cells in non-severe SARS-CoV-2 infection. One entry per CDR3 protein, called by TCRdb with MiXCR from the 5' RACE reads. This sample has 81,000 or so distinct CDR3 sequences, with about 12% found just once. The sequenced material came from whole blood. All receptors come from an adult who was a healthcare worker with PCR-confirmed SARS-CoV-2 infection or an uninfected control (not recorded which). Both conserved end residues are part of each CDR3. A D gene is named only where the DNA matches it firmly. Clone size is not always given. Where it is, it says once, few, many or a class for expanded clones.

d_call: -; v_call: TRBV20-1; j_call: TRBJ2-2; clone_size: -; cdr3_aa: CSAMADTGELFF; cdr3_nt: TGCAGTGCCATGGCGGACACCGGGGAGCTGTTTTTT
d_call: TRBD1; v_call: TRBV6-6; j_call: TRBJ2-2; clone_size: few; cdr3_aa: CASRDTWGQGRANTGELFF; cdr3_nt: TGTGCCAGCAGGGATACCTGGGGACAGGGGAGGGCGAACACCGGGGAGCTGTTTTTT
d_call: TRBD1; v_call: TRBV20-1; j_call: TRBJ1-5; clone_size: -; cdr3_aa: CSGQGSNQPQHF; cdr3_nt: TGCAGTGGACAGGGGAGTAATCAGCCCCAGCATTTT
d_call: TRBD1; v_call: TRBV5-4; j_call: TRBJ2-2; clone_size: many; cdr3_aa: CASSPGQGAGTGELFF; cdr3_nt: TGTGCCAGCAGCCCGGGACAGGGGGCGGGCACCGGGGAGCTGTTTTTT
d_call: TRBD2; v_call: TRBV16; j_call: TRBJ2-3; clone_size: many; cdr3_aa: CASSHLLAGGSDTQYF; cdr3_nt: TGTGCCAGCAGCCACCTACTAGCGGGAGGGTCCGATACGCAGTATTTT
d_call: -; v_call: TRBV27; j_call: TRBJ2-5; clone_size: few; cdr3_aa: CASRSGQNQETQYF; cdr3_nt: TGTGCCAGCAGATCAGGACAGAACCAAGAGACCCAGTACTTC
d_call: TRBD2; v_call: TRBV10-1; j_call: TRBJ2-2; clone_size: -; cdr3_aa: CASKRDYAGELFF; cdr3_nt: TGCGCCAGTAAGAGGGACTACGCGGGGGAGCTGTTTTTT
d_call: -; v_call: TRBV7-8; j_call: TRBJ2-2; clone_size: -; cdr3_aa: CASSRGGQTNTGELFF; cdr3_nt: TGTGCCAGCAGCCGCGGGGGACAGACGAACACCGGGGAGCTGTTTTTT
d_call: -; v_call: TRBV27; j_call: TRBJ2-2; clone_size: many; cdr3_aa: CASSFPSHGELFF; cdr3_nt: TGTGCCAGCAGTTTCCCCAGCCACGGGGAGCTGTTTTTT
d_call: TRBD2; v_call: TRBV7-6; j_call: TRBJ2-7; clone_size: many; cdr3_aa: CASSYLREGYYEQYF; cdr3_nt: TGTGCCAGCAGCTACCTTCGGGAGGGGTACTACGAGCAGTACTTC
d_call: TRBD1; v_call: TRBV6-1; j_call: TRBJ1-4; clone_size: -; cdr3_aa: CASRTGATNEKLFF; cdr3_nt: TGTGCCAGCAGGACAGGGGCAACTAATGAAAAACTGTTTTTT
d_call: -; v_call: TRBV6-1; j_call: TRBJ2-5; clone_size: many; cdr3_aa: CASSEALRLQETQYF; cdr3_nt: TGTGCCAGCAGTGAAGCGCTACGGCTCCAAGAGACCCAGTACTTC
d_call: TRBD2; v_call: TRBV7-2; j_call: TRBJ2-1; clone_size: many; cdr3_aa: CASRLAGYNEQFF; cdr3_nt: TGTGCCAGCAGGTTAGCGGGCTACAATGAGCAGTTCTTC
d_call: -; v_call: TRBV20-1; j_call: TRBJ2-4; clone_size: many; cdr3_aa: CSARDFLGSENIQYF; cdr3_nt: TGCAGTGCTAGAGATTTTTTGGGATCAGAAAACATTCAGTACTTC
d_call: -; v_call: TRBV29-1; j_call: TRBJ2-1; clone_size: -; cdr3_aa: CSGREGRDRYNEQFF; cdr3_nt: TGCAGCGGGCGGGAAGGTAGGGACAGATACAATGAGCAGTTCTTC
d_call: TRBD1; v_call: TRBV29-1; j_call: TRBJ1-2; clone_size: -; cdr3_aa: CSVAGGQTINYGYTF; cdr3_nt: TGCAGCGTCGCTGGGGGACAGACAATTAACTATGGCTACACCTTC
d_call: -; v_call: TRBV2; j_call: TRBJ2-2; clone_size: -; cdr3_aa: CATQSSGSNTGELFF; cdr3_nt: TGTGCCACCCAATCGTCCGGCTCGAACACCGGGGAGCTGTTTTTT
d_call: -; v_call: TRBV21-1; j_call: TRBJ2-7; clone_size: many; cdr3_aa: CASSPRGTSDPYEQYF; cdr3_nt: TGTGCCAGCAGCCCTCGGGGGACTAGCGACCCCTACGAGCAGTACTTC
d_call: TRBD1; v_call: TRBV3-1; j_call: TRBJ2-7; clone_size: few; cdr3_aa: CASSQEWGQRYEQYF; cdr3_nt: TGTGCCAGCAGCCAAGAGTGGGGACAGCGCTACGAGCAGTACTTC
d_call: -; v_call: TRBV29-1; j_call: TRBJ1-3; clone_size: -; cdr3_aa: CSVRGFSSGNTIYF; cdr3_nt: TGCAGCGTTAGGGGGTTTAGCTCTGGAAACACCATATATTTT
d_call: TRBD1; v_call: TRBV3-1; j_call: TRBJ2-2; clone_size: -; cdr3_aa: CASSRRQGGSGELFF; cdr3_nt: TGTGCCAGCAGCCGCCGACAGGGCGGGTCCGGGGAGCTGTTTTTT
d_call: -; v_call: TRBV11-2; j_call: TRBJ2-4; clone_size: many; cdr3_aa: CASSNRTILAKNIQYF; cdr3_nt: TGTGCCAGCAGCAATCGGACTATTTTAGCCAAAAACATTCAGTACTTC
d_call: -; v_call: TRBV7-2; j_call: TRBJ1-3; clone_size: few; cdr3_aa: CASSFPTGSGNTIYF; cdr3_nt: TGTGCCAGCAGCTTCCCCACGGGGAGTGGAAACACCATATATTTT
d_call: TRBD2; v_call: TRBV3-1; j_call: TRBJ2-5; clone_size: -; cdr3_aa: CASSQGSGRVETQYF; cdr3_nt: TGTGCCAGCAGCCAAGGGAGCGGGAGAGTAGAGACCCAGTACTTC
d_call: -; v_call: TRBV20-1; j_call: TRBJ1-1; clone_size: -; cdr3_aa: CSARVSAGDEAFF; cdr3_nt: TGCAGTGCTAGAGTATCGGCAGGTGATGAAGCTTTCTTT
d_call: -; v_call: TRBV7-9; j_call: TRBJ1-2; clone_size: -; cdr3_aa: CASSSRENYGYTF; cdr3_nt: TGTGCCAGCAGCTCCCGGGAGAACTATGGCTACACCTTC
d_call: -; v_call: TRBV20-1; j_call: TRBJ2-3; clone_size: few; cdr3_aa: CSALQEYGTDTQYF; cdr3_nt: TGCAGTGCTCTCCAGGAATACGGGACAGATACGCAGTATTTT
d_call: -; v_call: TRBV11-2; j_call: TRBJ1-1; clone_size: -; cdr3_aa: CASSLSLSSAFF; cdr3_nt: TGTGCCAGCAGCTTATCTCTCTCGTCGGCTTTCTTT
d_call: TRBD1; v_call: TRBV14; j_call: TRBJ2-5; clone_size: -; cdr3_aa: CASSPRDRNQETQYF; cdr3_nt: TGTGCCAGCAGCCCCCGGGACAGAAACCAAGAGACCCAGTACTTC
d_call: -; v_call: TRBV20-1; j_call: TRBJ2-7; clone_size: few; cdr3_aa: CSARDPGRSYEQYF; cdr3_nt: TGCAGTGCTAGAGATCCAGGGAGATCCTACGAGCAGTACTTC
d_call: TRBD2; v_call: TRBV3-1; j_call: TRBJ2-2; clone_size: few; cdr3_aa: CASSHSGLAGPGELFF; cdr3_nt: TGTGCCAGCAGCCACTCGGGACTAGCGGGCCCCGGGGAGCTGTTTTTT